This T cell receptor beta chain originates from a study of blood T cell repertoires in COVID-19. Study details: T cells, B-cell-depleted T cells, or PBMCs supplied cDNA or gDNA.

Generated by immunoSEQ multiplex PCR, the TCRdb table keeps only in-frame clones and is missing some. This table holds 180,000 or so clones, about 90% found once. Germline V lookup: CDR1 MNHEY, CDR2 SMNVEV (reference sequence). There are 15 residues in the CDR3. Trimming cost V 6 bases and J 8 bases; bases outside gene matches: 14. This TCR was recovered from a middle-aged man with acute or convalescent COVID-19. What was sequenced was peripheral blood. J is TRBJ1-2 and V is TRBV27; 8 bases line up with TRBD1. The CDR3 spells CASSFAPDRGFGYTF. DNA for the CDR3: TGTGCCAGCAGCTTCGCCCCCGACAGGGGATTCGGCTACACCTTC.